The next 23 T cell receptor beta chains were all read from a single sample in a study of early T cells in non-severe SARS-CoV-2 infection. MiXCR, run by TCRdb on the 5' RACE reads, gives a single entry per CDR3 protein. The data contain around 50,000 distinct CDR3 sequences, over 9.5% of them singletons. Sequenced input: whole blood. The receptor set was obtained from an adult who was a healthcare worker with PCR-confirmed SARS-CoV-2 infection or an uninfected control (not recorded which).

The chain joins TRBV18 to TRBJ1-6, with D unresolved. Germline-derived CDR1 and CDR2 are KGHSH and LQKENI. The V end was cut by 5 bases, the J end by 7 bases, with 12 bases between. This CDR3 is 14 amino acids long. The CDR3 DNA reads TGTGCCAGCTCAGCCGAAAGGGAAAATTCACCCCTCCACTTT. This encodes CASSAERENSPLHF.

The chain joins TRBV7-8 to TRBJ2-7, with D possibly TRBD1 on 5 matching bases. The CDR3 is 15 residues long. Between the trimmed V and J ends, which lost 3 bases and 5 bases, there was a span of 17 bases. Germline-derived CDR1 and CDR2 are SGHVS and FQNEAQ. The CDR3 DNA is TGTGCCAGCAGCTTGGGGCACCCAAATGGCAACGAGCAGTACTTC. Amino acids: CASSLGHPNGNEQYF.

V is TRBV10-3 and J is TRBJ2-2, with 8 bases matching TRBD2. J gave up 4 bases and V 8 bases, and 3 bases lay outside the gene matches. Germline CDR1 is ENHRY and CDR2 is SYGVKD. This CDR3 region has 13 residues. The DNA for the CDR3 is TGTGCCATCGGAGCGGGGGTCACCGGGGAGCTGTTTTTT. As protein: CAIGAGVTGELFF.

This clonotype was observed at least ten times. The rearrangement uses TRBV7-9 and TRBJ2-1; 8 nucleotides align to TRBD2. The CDR3 covers 16 residues. V shed 0 bases, J shed 5 bases, and the junction held 6 bases outside the gene matches. Germline-derived CDR1 and CDR2 are SEHNR and FQNEAQ (reference sequence). The CDR3 region is CASSLAGGGPHNEQFF. Here the CDR3 DNA reads TGTGCCAGCAGCTTAGCGGGCGGGGGGCCCCACAATGAGCAGTTCTTC.

CDR3 coding DNA: TGTGCCAGCAGCTTAGTCGGTTCTGGCAATCAGCCCCAGCATTTT. Its translation: CASSLVGSGNQPQHF. This chain connects TRBV7-9 to TRBJ1-5; D is uncertain. The CDR3 consists of 15 residues. The V gene lost 1 base and the J gene lost 2 bases, with 9 bases spanning the gap. The germline V gene has CDR1 SEHNR and CDR2 FQNEAQ (reference sequence).

The CDR3, as DNA: TGTGCCAGCAGCTTGCGGGGTAGGGACGAGCAGTACTTC. This codes for CASSLRGRDEQYF. The chain couples TRBV11-1 to TRBJ2-7, with D possibly TRBD2 on 6 matching bases. CDR1 is SGHAT and CDR2 is FQDESV in the germline V gene (reference sequence). Trimming took off 3 bases at V and 5 bases at J, with 11 bases between the two ends. This CDR3 spans 13 amino acids.

This clonotype was recorded many times. V usage is TRBV5-4 and J usage is TRBJ1-6; D remains ambiguous. CDR1 SGHNT and CDR2 YYREEE come from the germline V gene (reference sequence). V was cut by 2 bases and J by 5 bases, with 8 bases left in between. The CDR3 extends over 14 amino acids. The CDR3 bases are TGTGCCAGCAGCTTAATTCTCCATAATTCACCCCTCCACTTT. It encodes CASSLILHNSPLHF.

This clonotype was seen ten or more times. One end of the junction varies from germline; a read error may be responsible. This sequence joins TRBV7-7 and TRBJ2-3, with TRBD2 matching 7 bases. CDR1 SSHAT and CDR2 FNYEAQ come from the germline V gene (reference sequence). This CDR3 contains 14 residues. CDR3 sequence reads: CASSFSGGTDTQYF. CDR3 in DNA: TGTGCTAGCAGCTTCAGCGGGGGCACAGATACGCAGTATTTT.

In its sample, this clonotype was seen a few times. The genes are TRBV4-1 and TRBJ2-5; D ambiguous. The ends were cut back, 1 base at V and 7 bases at J, with 16 bases in the middle. The CDR3 is 15 amino acids. The V gene's germline CDR1 is MGHRA and CDR2 YSYEKL. CDR3 sequence (DNA): TGCGCCAGCAGCCAAGTGGCGGACGTAACCGGGACCCAGTACTTC. Translating it yields CASSQVADVTGTQYF.

This chain joins TRBV6-2 or TRBV6-3 and TRBJ1-2, with 8 bases lining up with TRBD1. The CDR3 length is 15 residues. Germline-derived CDR1 and CDR2 are MNHEY and SVGEGT. J was trimmed by 0 bases and V by 2 bases; bases with no gene match: 2. In DNA form, the CDR3 reads TGTGCCAGCAGTTACGGGACAGGAGCTAACTATGGCTACACCTTC. Protein product: CASSYGTGANYGYTF.

This clonotype was counted many times. The chain couples TRBV7-9 to TRBJ1-1, with D perhaps TRBD1 (6 bases). CDR3 length: 15 amino acids. Germline V gene data show CDR1 as SEHNR and CDR2 as FQNEAQ (reference sequence). Trimming took 0 bases from V and 0 from J, leaving 8 bases between them. CDR3 region: CASSLARQVNTEAFF. CDR3 nucleotide sequence: TGTGCCAGCAGCTTAGCGAGACAGGTGAACACTGAAGCTTTCTTT.

This clonotype was observed once. This chain links TRBV20-1 with TRBJ2-2; D gene unclear. Germline CDR1 DFQATT, CDR2 SNEGSKA (reference sequence). V was clipped by 0 bases and J by 13 bases, with 12 bases between them. This CDR3 contains 12 residues. The CDR3 nucleotides are TGCAGTGCTAGAGATTACCAATTTGGGCTGTTTTTT. It specifies CSARDYQFGLFF.

V and J are TRBV9 and TRBJ2-2; 9 nucleotides align to TRBD1. The V gene end was trimmed by 5 bases and the J gene end by 4 bases; junction bases not matched to a gene: 3. The CDR3 has 14 residues. Looked up from germline, CDR1 is SGDLS and CDR2 is YYNGEE. CDR3 in DNA: TGTGCCAGCAGTCGGGACAGGGTCACCGGGGAGCTGTTTTTT. The encoded protein is CASSRDRVTGELFF.

This clonotype has more than one count but fewer than ten. This sequence joins TRBV28 and TRBJ2-7; D unclear. V lost 7 bases and J 2 bases, leaving 12 bases between the germline ends. The germline CDR1 and CDR2 sequences are MDHEN and SYDVKM. The CDR3 contains 13 residues. CDR3 amino acids: CASNLASPYEQYF. CDR3 sequence (DNA): TGTGCCAGCAACCTTGCGTCTCCCTACGAGCAGTACTTC.

This chain links TRBV3-1 with TRBJ2-1; D call uncertain. Looked up from germline, CDR1 is LGHDT and CDR2 is YNNKEL (reference sequence). This CDR3 contains 14 residues. The V end lost 4 bases, the J end lost 5 bases, and 12 bases lay between the germline ends. The CDR3 sequence: CASSPYRADNEQFF. The CDR3 DNA reads as TGTGCCAGCAGCCCCTACCGAGCCGACAATGAGCAGTTCTTC.

The genes are TRBV3-1 and TRBJ2-1, with 11 bases matching TRBD2. This CDR3 has 16 amino acids. CDR1 is LGHDT and CDR2 is YNNKEL in the germline V gene (reference sequence). The junction had 6 bases not matched to a gene; V was cut back by 4 bases and J by 4 bases. The CDR3 loop reads CASSPRLAGPYNEQFF. DNA for the CDR3: TGTGCCAGCAGCCCGAGACTAGCGGGACCGTACAATGAGCAGTTCTTC.

Many counts were recorded for this clonotype. The chain employs TRBV29-1 and TRBJ1-4, with D unresolved. V was pared by 7 bases and J by 5 bases, with 14 bases between. In germline, CDR1 is SQVTM, CDR2 ANQGSEA. The CDR3 spans 13 residues. The CDR3 coding sequence is TGCAGCGCCGGGGAGGGCAAAAATGAAAAACTGTTTTTT. Protein product: CSAGEGKNEKLFF.

The table lists this clonotype with a few counts. This sequence joins TRBV6-2 or TRBV6-3 and TRBJ2-5, with no clear D. The CDR3 extends over 14 amino acids. Germline lookup yields CDR1 MNHEY and CDR2 SVGEGT. Trimming removed 0 bases from V and 2 bases from J, with 7 bases in between. CDR3 DNA sequence: TGTGCCAGCAGTTACTCGTCCCGACAAGAGACCCAGTACTTC. Translating it yields CASSYSSRQETQYF.

This clonotype was seen a few times. The CDR3 protein is CSVTGGQGQHYEQYF. CDR3 sequence (DNA): TGCAGCGTTACAGGGGGACAGGGCCAACACTACGAGCAGTACTTC. This chain uses TRBV29-1 with TRBJ2-7; TRBD1 matches at 9 bases. V dropped 5 bases and J dropped 3; count of bases not matched to a gene: 11. Germline assignment: CDR1 SQVTM and CDR2 ANQGSEA. This CDR3 has 15 amino acids.

This clonotype was detected once. This chain joins TRBV5-1 and TRBJ2-7; TRBD1 matches at 10 bases. Trimming at V came to 7 bases and at J to 6 bases, leaving 4 bases not matched to a gene. Germline CDR1 SGHRS, CDR2 YFSETQ. This CDR3 has 12 amino acids. DNA of the CDR3: TGCGCCAGCCGGGACAGGGGTCTCGAGCAGTACTTC. Protein sequence: CASRDRGLEQYF.

V is TRBV28 and J is TRBJ2-3; TRBD2 aligns across 12 bases. The CDR3 length is 15 residues. Looked up from germline, CDR1 is MDHEN and CDR2 is SYDVKM. Germline trimming cut 4 bases from V and 7 bases from J; bases unmatched to any gene: 6. DNA of the CDR3: TGTGCCAGCAGTTCCACTAGCGGGAGGCGTTATACGCAGTATTTT. This encodes CASSSTSGRRYTQYF.

This clonotype was counted only a few times. The chain couples TRBV6-5 to TRBJ1-1; D is perhaps TRBD1 (5 bases). This CDR3 comprises 15 residues. Deletions cut 7 bases from V and 5 bases from J, with 20 bases between. The germline gives CDR1 MNHEY, CDR2 SVGAGI. In DNA, the CDR3 is TGTGCCAGCACCCCCGTTGGGGGGAAGAGGACTGAAGCTTTCTTT. Residues: CASTPVGGKRTEAFF.

This chain links TRBV13 with TRBJ2-7; D ambiguous. CDR3 size: 11 residues. The V end was cut by 5 bases, the J end by 6 bases, with 8 bases between. Germline-derived CDR1 and CDR2 are PRHDT and FYEKMQ (reference sequence). The CDR3 DNA sequence: TGTGCCAGCAGCCGGACGGTCGAGCAGTACTTC. As protein: CASSRTVEQYF.